A selection of T cell receptor beta chains follows, all from one sample in a study of blood T cell repertoires in COVID-19. Repertoires were generated with immunoSEQ multiplex PCR, while TCRdb's copy carries only in-frame clones and drops some. The sample carries about 140,000 clones, around nine tenths recorded once. Sequenced: peripheral blood. Receptor source: a woman aged 45-65 years with acute or convalescent COVID-19. CDR3s include the opening cysteine and the closing phenylalanine or tryptophan. D genes are given only for firm matches. Some rows have no size entry. The others give once, few or many, or a class for an expanded clone.

- | TRBD1 | 14 | TRBJ1-6 | TRBV5-4 | TGTGCCAGCAGCTTTGGGACAGGGTCATCACCCCTCCACTTT | CASSFGTGSSPLHF
- | - | 16 | TRBJ1-5 | TRBV28 | TGTGCCAGCAGTCCCCAGGGGAAGGGGAGCAATCAGCCCCAGCATTTT | CASSPQGKGSNQPQHF
- | TRBD2 | 15 | TRBJ2-1 | TRBV9 | TGTGCCAGCAGCGTAGATAGCGGGCCTTACAATGAGCAGTTCTTC | CASSVDSGPYNEQFF
once | TRBD1 | 15 | TRBJ2-1 | TRBV18 | TGTGCCAGCTCACCCTCCGGACAGGGGGCAAATGAGCAGTTCTTC | CASSPSGQGANEQFF
- | - | 23 | TRBJ2-4 | TRBV21-1 | TGTGCCAGCAGCAAAGGGAGATGTGACGGCCACCTTCCGAGGGTAGGAACCAAAAACATTCAGTACTTC | CASSKGRCDGHLPRVGTKNIQYF
once | - | 15 | TRBJ1-6 | TRBV9 | TGTGCCAGCAGACCCGGGGGGGTAGAGGATTCACCCCTCCACTTT | CASRPGGVEDSPLHF
once | - | 15 | TRBJ1-1 | TRBV6-5 | TGTGCCACCTTACCGGAGGTGGGCATGAACACTGAAGCTTTCTTT | CATLPEVGMNTEAFF
- | TRBD2 | 15 | TRBJ2-5 | TRBV7-2 | TGTGCCAGCAGGGAACCTAGCGGGAGGGCAGAGACCCAGTACTTC | CASREPSGRAETQYF
- | TRBD2 | 19 | TRBJ2-1 | TRBV19 | TGTGCCAGTAGTAGAAGGACTAGCGGGATGTTGGCCTCCTACAATGAGCAGTTCTTC | CASSRRTSGMLASYNEQFF
few | TRBD2 | 13 | TRBJ2-1 | TRBV24-1 | TGTGCCACCGGGACTAGCGGACTTAATGAGCAGTTCTTC | CATGTSGLNEQFF
- | - | 15 | TRBJ2-1 | TRBV11-2 | TGTGCCAGCAGCCCTCGGACTAGGGACATCAATGAGCAGTTCTTC | CASSPRTRDINEQFF
- | TRBD2 | 13 | TRBJ2-5 | TRBV28 | TGTGCCAGCATCCCGGGGGGCCAAGAGACCCAGTACTTC | CASIPGGQETQYF
- | - | 14 | TRBJ2-2 | TRBV28 | TGTGCCAGCAGTTTTCCGCGGAACACCGGGGAGCTGTTTTTT | CASSFPRNTGELFF
- | TRBD2 | 15 | TRBJ2-1 | TRBV2 | TGTGCCAGCAGTACGGGGACTATCTCCTACAATGAGCAGTTCTTC | CASSTGTISYNEQFF
- | TRBD2 | 17 | TRBJ2-2 | TRBV5-4 | TGTGCCAGCAGCTTGTCCCTAGCGGGAGCGTACACCGGGGAGCTGTTTTTT | CASSLSLAGAYTGELFF
- | TRBD2 | 14 | TRBJ2-7 | TRBV19 | TGTGCCAGTAGGGACGTCTCTAGCGGGAATGAGCAGTACTTC | CASRDVSSGNEQYF
- | - | 14 | TRBJ1-5 | TRBV2 | TGTGCCAGCAGTGAAAGCACTTCCGATCAGCCCCAGCATTTT | CASSESTSDQPQHF
- | - | 14 | TRBJ1-2 | TRBV9 | TGTGCCAGCAGCGTAGGAGCGGATATAGAGGGCTACACCTTC | CASSVGADIEGYTF
- | - | 14 | TRBJ1-4 | TRBV28 | TGTGCCAGCAGCCGTGCCGGGAGGAATGAAAAACTGTTTTTT | CASSRAGRNEKLFF
few | - | 14 | TRBJ1-5 | TRBV2 | TGTGCCAGCAGCGCTTCGGGGGGAGGTCAGCCCCAGCATTTT | CASSASGGGQPQHF
- | TRBD1 | 12 | TRBJ1-2 | TRBV19 | TGTGCCAGTACCCCGGACAGGGTCGGCTACACCTTC | CASTPDRVGYTF
- | TRBD1 | 13 | TRBJ1-5 | TRBV18 | TGTGCCAGCTCACCTCAGGGGGCTCAGCCCCAGCATTTT | CASSPQGAQPQHF
- | TRBD1 | 13 | TRBJ2-7 | TRBV5-1 | TGCGCCAGCGCGGGACAGGGAAGCGACGAGCAGTACTTC | CASAGQGSDEQYF
- | - | 12 | TRBJ2-1 | TRBV24-1 | TGTGCCACCAGTAAGAGGGTCGATGAGCAGTTCTTC | CATSKRVDEQFF
- | - | 17 | TRBJ1-1 | TRBV27 | TGTGCCAGCAGCCCCGGACAGTTAGGCGTATGGAACACTGAAGCTTTCTTT | CASSPGQLGVWNTEAFF
- | TRBD2 | 15 | TRBJ2-2 | TRBV20-1 | TGCAGTGCTAGTGATAGCGGGAGGGGGACCGGGGAGCTGTTTTTT | CSASDSGRGTGELFF
- | - | 14 | TRBJ1-2 | TRBV27 | TGTGCCAGCAGTTTATCCGGGGGGACGTATGGCTACACCTTC | CASSLSGGTYGYTF
once | - | 16 | TRBJ2-3 | TRBV11-2 | TGTGCCAGCAGCCAGATTTGGGGACACCACACAGATACGCAGTATTTT | CASSQIWGHHTDTQYF
- | - | 13 | TRBJ1-2 | TRBV11-2 | TGTGCCAGCAGCAGCGGACAGCGCTATGGCTACACCTTC | CASSSGQRYGYTF
- | TRBD1 | 16 | TRBJ1-4 | TRBV28 | TGTGCCAGCAGTTTACTCGGGACAGGGGAAGGTGAAAAACTGTTTTTT | CASSLLGTGEGEKLFF
- | - | 16 | TRBJ1-2 | TRBV7-9 | TGTGCCAGCAGCTCTTTACGGCGGGTCGGTAACTATGGCTACACCTTC | CASSSLRRVGNYGYTF
- | - | 14 | TRBJ2-7 | TRBV6-5 | TGTGCCAGCAGTTACCGGGAGGACAGCTACGAGCAGTACTTC | CASSYREDSYEQYF
- | TRBD2 | 14 | TRBJ2-7 | TRBV9 | TGTGCCAGCAGCCCCGGGGGGGGCCCCTACGAGCAGTACTTC | CASSPGGGPYEQYF
- | TRBD1 | 15 | TRBJ1-1 | TRBV6-5 | TGTGCCAGCAGTTACACCGGACAGGGGAGAACTGAAGCTTTCTTT | CASSYTGQGRTEAFF
- | - | 13 | TRBJ2-1 | TRBV6-4 | TGTGCCAGCAGTGACGGCGAATACAGTGAGCAGTTCTTC | CASSDGEYSEQFF
- | TRBD1 | 16 | TRBJ1-2 | TRBV19 | TGTGCCAGTAGTATGGAAACGTATGGCAGGGGGCTTGGCTACACCTTC | CASSMETYGRGLGYTF
- | - | 13 | TRBJ2-7 | TRBV9 | TGTGCCAGCAGCCCAGGAACCCCCTACGAGCAGTACTTC | CASSPGTPYEQYF
- | TRBD1 | 15 | TRBJ2-3 | TRBV3-1/TRBV3-2 | TGTGCCAGCAGCCCCCGGGACAGGGGCACAGATACGCAGTATTTT | CASSPRDRGTDTQYF
- | - | 15 | TRBJ2-7 | TRBV9 | TGTGCCAGCAGCGCCGAAACCCTTGGGAGCTACGAGCAGTACTTC | CASSAETLGSYEQYF
- | TRBD1 | 13 | TRBJ2-7 | TRBV18 | TGTGCCAGCTCACCCGAGGACAGGGACGAGCAGTACTTC | CASSPEDRDEQYF
- | TRBD1 | 14 | TRBJ2-7 | TRBV18 | TGTGCCAGCTCTCTCGGGACAGACAACTACGAGCAGTACTTC | CASSLGTDNYEQYF
once | - | 12 | TRBJ2-3 | TRBV30 | TGTGCCTGGAGGGTACACACAGATACGCAGTATTTT | CAWRVHTDTQYF
- | TRBD1 | 16 | TRBJ2-7 | TRBV19 | TGTGCCAGTAGTATAGCTCCGGGACAGCGGTCCTACGAGCAGTACTTC | CASSIAPGQRSYEQYF
once | - | 16 | TRBJ2-2 | TRBV9 | TGTGCCAGCAGCGTAGAAGGAGGTGCGGGGACCGGGGAGCTGTTTTTT | CASSVEGGAGTGELFF
once | TRBD2 | 15 | TRBJ2-1 | TRBV5-1 | TGCGCCAGCAGTCGTGGCGGGGGGGCCGTTAATGAGCAGTTCTTC | CASSRGGGAVNEQFF
- | - | 14 | TRBJ1-2 | TRBV19 | TGTGCCAGTAGTAGGTTGAGAGGGAAGGATGGCTACACCTTC | CASSRLRGKDGYTF
- | TRBD2 | 16 | TRBJ2-3 | TRBV24-1 | TGTGCCACCAGTGAAGCTAGCGGGGGGGCCTTAGATACGCAGTATTTT | CATSEASGGALDTQYF
- | TRBD1 | 15 | TRBJ1-5 | TRBV7-2 | TGTGCCAGCAGCCCCACCGGGACAGGACAAATCCCCCAGCATTTT | CASSPTGTGQIPQHF
- | TRBD1 | 15 | TRBJ1-4 | TRBV7-8 | TGTGCCAGCAGCCTAGGAAGGGGGCTGGTGGAAAAACTGTTTTTT | CASSLGRGLVEKLFF
- | TRBD1 | 15 | TRBJ2-7 | TRBV24-1 | TGTGCCACCAGTGAGGGACAGATCCCCTACTACGAGCAGTACTTC | CATSEGQIPYYEQYF
- | - | 14 | TRBJ1-5 | TRBV2 | TGTGCCAGCTCGAGCGGGGGCCGGGGGCAGCCCCAGCATTTT | CASSSGGRGQPQHF
- | - | 15 | TRBJ1-1 | TRBV7-9 | TGTGCCAGCAGCTTAGGATACCTTTTTGAGGATGAAGCTTTCTTT | CASSLGYLFEDEAFF
once | TRBD2 | 13 | TRBJ2-1 | TRBV9 | TGTGCCAGCAGCCCAACTAGCGACACAGGAAAGTTCTTC | CASSPTSDTGKFF